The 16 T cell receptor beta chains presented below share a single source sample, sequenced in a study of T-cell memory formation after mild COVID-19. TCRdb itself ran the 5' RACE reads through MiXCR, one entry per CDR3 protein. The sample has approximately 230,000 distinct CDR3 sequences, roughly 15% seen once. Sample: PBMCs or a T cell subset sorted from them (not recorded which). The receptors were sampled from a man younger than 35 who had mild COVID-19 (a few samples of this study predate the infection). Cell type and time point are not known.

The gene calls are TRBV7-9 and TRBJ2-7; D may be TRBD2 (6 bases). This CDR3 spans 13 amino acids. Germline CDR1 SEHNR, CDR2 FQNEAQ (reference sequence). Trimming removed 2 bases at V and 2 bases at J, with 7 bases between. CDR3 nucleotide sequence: TGTGCCAGCAGCTTACGGGAGACCTACGAGCAGTACTTC. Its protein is CASSLRETYEQYF.

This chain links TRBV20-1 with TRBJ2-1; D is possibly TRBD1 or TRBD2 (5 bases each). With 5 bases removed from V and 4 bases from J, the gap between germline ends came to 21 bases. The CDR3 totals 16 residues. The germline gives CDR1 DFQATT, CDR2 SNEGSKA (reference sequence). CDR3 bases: TGCAGTGCTTCCCGGGGACCGGACCCCTCGTACAATGAGCAGTTCTTC. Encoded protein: CSASRGPDPSYNEQFF.

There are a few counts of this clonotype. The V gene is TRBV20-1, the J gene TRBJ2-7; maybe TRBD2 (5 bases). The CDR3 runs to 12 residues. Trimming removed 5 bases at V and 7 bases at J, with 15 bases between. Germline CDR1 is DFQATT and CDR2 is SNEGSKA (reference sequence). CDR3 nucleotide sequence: TGCAGTGCTCCCGGGGAAGCGGAAGAGCAGTACTTC. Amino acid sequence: CSAPGEAEEQYF.

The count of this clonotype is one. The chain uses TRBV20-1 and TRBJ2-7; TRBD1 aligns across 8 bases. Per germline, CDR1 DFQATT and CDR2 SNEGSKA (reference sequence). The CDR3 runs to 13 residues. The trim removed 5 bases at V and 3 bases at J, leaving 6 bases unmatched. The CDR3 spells CSARPGQDYEQYF. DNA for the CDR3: TGCAGTGCTCGCCCGGGACAGGACTACGAGCAGTACTTC.

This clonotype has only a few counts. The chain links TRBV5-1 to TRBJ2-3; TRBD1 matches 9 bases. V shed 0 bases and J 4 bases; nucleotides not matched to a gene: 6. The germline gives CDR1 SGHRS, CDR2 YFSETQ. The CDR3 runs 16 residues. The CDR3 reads CASSLARQGVPDTQYF. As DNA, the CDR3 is TGCGCCAGCAGCTTGGCACGACAGGGGGTGCCAGATACGCAGTATTTT.

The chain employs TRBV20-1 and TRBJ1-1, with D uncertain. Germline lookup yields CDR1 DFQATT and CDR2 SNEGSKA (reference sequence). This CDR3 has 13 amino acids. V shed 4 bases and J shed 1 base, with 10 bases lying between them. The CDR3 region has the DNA TGCAGTGCTAATCTCGAAACGAACACTGAAGCTTTCTTT. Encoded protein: CSANLETNTEAFF.

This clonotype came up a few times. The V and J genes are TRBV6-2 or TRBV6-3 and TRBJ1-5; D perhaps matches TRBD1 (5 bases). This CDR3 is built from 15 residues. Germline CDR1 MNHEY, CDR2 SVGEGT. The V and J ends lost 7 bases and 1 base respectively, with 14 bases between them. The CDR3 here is CASMFGGQSNQPQHF. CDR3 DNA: TGTGCCAGCATGTTTGGGGGTCAAAGCAATCAGCCCCAGCATTTT.

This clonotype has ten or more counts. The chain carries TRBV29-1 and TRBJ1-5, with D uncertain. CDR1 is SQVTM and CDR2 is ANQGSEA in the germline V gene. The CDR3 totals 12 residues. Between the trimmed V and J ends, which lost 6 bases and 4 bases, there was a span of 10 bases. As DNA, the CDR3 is TGCAGCGTACTCATTGGAAATCAGCCCCAGCATTTT. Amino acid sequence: CSVLIGNQPQHF.

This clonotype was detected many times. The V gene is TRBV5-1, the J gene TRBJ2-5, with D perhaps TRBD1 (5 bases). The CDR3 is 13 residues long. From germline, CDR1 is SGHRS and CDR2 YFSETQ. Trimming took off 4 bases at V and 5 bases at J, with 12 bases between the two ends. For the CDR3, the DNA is TGCGCCAGCAGCAATCAGGGATCGGAGACCCAGTACTTC. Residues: CASSNQGSETQYF.

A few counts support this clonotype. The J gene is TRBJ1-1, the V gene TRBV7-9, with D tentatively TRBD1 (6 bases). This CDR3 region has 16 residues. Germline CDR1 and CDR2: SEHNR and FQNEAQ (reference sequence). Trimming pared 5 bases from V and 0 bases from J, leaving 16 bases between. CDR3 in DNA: TGTGCCAGCAGCGACGGCGGGGGGACATTGAACACTGAAGCTTTCTTT. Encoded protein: CASSDGGGTLNTEAFF.

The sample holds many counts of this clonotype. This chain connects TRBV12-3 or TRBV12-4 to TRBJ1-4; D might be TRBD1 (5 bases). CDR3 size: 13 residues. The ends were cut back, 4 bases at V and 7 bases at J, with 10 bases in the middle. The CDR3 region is CASSYFGGEKLFF. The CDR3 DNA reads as TGTGCCAGCAGTTATTTTGGGGGTGAAAAACTGTTTTTT.

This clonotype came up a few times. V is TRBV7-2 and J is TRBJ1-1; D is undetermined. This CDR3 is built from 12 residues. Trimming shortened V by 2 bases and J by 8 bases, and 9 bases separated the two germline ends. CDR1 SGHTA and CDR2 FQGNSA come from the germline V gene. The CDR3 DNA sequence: TGTGCCAGCAGCTTACTAGGGTACGAAGCTTTCTTT. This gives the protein CASSLLGYEAFF.

CDR3 bases: TGTGCCAGCAGCCAAGTGGGCAGACCTGGAGCTTTCTTT. Translating it yields CASSQVGRPGAFF. This chain joins TRBV4-2 and TRBJ1-1, with no clear D. CDR3 length equals 13 residues. Germline V gene lookup returns CDR1 LGHNA and CDR2 YNFKEQ. Trimming removed 1 base from V and 10 bases from J, with 13 bases in between.

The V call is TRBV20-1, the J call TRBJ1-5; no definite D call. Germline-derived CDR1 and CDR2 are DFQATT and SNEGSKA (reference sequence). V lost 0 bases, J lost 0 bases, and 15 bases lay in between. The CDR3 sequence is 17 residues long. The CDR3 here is CSARDLEGSYSNQPQHF. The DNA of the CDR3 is TGCAGTGCTAGAGATTTGGAGGGTTCGTATAGCAATCAGCCCCAGCATTTT.

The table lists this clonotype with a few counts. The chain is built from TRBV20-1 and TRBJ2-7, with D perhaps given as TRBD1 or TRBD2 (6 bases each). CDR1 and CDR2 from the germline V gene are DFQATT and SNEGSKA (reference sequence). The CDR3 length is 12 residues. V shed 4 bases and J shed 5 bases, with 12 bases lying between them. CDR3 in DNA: TGCAGTGCTACAGGGGAGGTCAACGAGCAGTACGTC. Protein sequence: CSATGEVNEQYV.

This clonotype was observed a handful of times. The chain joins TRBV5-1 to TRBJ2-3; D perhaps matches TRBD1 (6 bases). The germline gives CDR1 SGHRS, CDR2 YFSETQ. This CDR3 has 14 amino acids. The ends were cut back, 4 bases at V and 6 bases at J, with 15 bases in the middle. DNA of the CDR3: TGCGCCAGCAGCCTGTGGGGGCCAGGGGATACGCAGTATTTT. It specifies CASSLWGPGDTQYF.